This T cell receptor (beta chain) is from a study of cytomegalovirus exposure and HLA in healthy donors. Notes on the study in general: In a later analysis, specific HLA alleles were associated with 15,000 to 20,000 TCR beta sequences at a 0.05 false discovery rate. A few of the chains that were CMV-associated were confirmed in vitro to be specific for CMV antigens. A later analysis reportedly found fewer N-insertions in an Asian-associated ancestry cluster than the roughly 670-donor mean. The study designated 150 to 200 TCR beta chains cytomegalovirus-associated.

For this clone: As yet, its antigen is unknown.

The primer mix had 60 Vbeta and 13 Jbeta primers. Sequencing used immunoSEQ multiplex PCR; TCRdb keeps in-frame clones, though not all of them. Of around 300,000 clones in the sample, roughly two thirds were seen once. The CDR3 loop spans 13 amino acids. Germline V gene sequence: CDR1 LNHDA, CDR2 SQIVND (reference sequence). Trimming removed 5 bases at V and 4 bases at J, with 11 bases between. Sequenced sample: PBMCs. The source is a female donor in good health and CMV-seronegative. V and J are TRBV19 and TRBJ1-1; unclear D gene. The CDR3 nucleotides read TGTGCCAGTAGTCGTCTGGCGGCCACTGAAGCTTTCTTT. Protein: CASSRLAATEAFF.